The rows below give T cell receptor beta chains drawn from one sample of a study of blood T cell repertoires in COVID-19. Method: immunoSEQ multiplex PCR; TCRdb's copy keeps in-frame clones and lacks some. The sample carries hundreds of thousands of clones, 87% recorded once. Sequencing used peripheral blood. All receptors come from a woman between 50 and 59 years old with COVID-19, enrolled during active disease. Each CDR3 is given with its conserved first and last residue. A D gene is named only where the DNA matches it firmly. Some rows mark clone size as missing; the rest say once, few, many or name a class of expanded clone.

d_call,v_call,j_call,clone_size,cdr3_length,cdr3_nt,cdr3_aa
-,TRBV19,TRBJ1-5,-,16,TGTGCCAGTACCCTCAACGTGAACAGGGTGTATCAGCCCCAGCATTTT,CASTLNVNRVYQPQHF
TRBD1,TRBV3-1/TRBV3-2,TRBJ2-2,once,14,TGTGCCAGCAGCCGAGGACAGGTTGCCGGGGAGCTGTTTTTT,CASSRGQVAGELFF
TRBD2,TRBV4-1,TRBJ2-3,-,15,TGCGCCAGCAGCGAAAGAGCGGGGAACACAGATACGCAGTATTTT,CASSERAGNTDTQYF
TRBD1,TRBV27,TRBJ2-7,-,16,TGTGCCAGCAGTTTATTGGGCAGGGGGTTCTCCTACGAGCAGTACTTC,CASSLLGRGFSYEQYF
-,TRBV30,TRBJ1-2,-,14,TGTGCCTGGGCCTCGGACACTTACACTTATGGCTACACCTTC,CAWASDTYTYGYTF
TRBD1,TRBV19,TRBJ1-5,-,16,TGTGCCAGTTCCGACAGGGGGCGCCTTTATCGTCAGCCCCAGCATTTT,CASSDRGRLYRQPQHF
TRBD2,TRBV9,TRBJ2-7,-,15,TGTGCCAGCAGCGTAGATAGCGGGAGAATCTACGAGCAGTACTTC,CASSVDSGRIYEQYF
-,TRBV19,TRBJ2-7,-,11,TGTGCCAGTTCCCCCGGGAACGAGCAGTACTTC,CASSPGNEQYF
TRBD2,TRBV7-2,TRBJ2-1,once,16,TGTGCCAGCAGCCAAGAAAGACTAGCGGGAGGCTCTGAGCAGTTCTTC,CASSQERLAGGSEQFF
TRBD1,TRBV29-1,TRBJ1-2,-,11,TGCAGCGCCGGGACAGGTATCGGCTACACCTTC,CSAGTGIGYTF
-,TRBV30,TRBJ2-2,-,13,TGTGCCTGGAGACATTTAAACACCGGGGAGCTGTTTTTT,CAWRHLNTGELFF
-,TRBV30,TRBJ2-3,-,14,TGTGCCTGGAGGGGCGGTACGAGGCGGGGTACGCAGTATTTT,CAWRGGTRRGTQYF
TRBD1,TRBV10-3,TRBJ1-6,-,16,TGTGCCATCAGTAAAGGACAGGGGATGAGTAATTCACCCCTCCACTTT,CAISKGQGMSNSPLHF
TRBD1,TRBV6-1,TRBJ2-7,-,15,TGTGCCAGCAGTGAAGCTCAAGGACAGGGGCGCGAGCAGTACTTC,CASSEAQGQGREQYF
TRBD2,TRBV7-6,TRBJ2-1,-,18,TGTGCCAGCAGCTCCGACCTTGGACTAGCGGGGTCTTACAATGAGCAGTTCTTC,CASSSDLGLAGSYNEQFF
-,TRBV6-5,TRBJ2-1,once,15,TGTGCCAGCCTCTCAGGGGGCGGGAGTTACAATGAGCAGTTCTTC,CASLSGGGSYNEQFF
TRBD1,TRBV18,TRBJ2-2,-,16,TGTGCCAGCTCACCTTCGGACAGGGGAGGAACCGGGGAGCTGTTTTTT,CASSPSDRGGTGELFF
TRBD1,TRBV5-8,TRBJ1-4,-,16,TGTGCCAGCAGCTTCGGTACCGGGACAGAAAATGAAAAACTGTTTTTT,CASSFGTGTENEKLFF
TRBD1,TRBV7-2,TRBJ2-1,few,15,TGTGCCAGCAGCTTATCCCAGACAGGGAACAATGAGCAGTTCTTC,CASSLSQTGNNEQFF
-,TRBV7-3,TRBJ2-6,-,17,TGTGCCAGCAGCTTAATCGCCGGGTCCCCTGGGGCCAACGTCCTGACTTTC,CASSLIAGSPGANVLTF
TRBD2,TRBV7-3,TRBJ2-7,once,14,TGTGCCAGCAGAAAAGATAGCGGGAGGTCCGAGCAGTACTTC,CASRKDSGRSEQYF
-,TRBV10-1,TRBJ1-5,-,15,TGCGCCAGCAGTGACAGTAAGCTAGGCAATCAGCCCCAGCATTTT,CASSDSKLGNQPQHF
-,TRBV20-1,TRBJ1-1,-,13,TGCAGTGCTCGTGGGGGGGGTCACACTGAAGCTTTCTTT,CSARGGGHTEAFF
-,TRBV5-6,TRBJ1-2,-,14,TGTGCCAGCAGCTACAAGACAGAGGAATATGGCTACACCTTC,CASSYKTEEYGYTF
TRBD1,TRBV9,TRBJ2-7,-,13,TGTGCCAGCAGCGTGGGACAGGGGTGGGAGCAGTACTTC,CASSVGQGWEQYF
TRBD2,TRBV15,TRBJ2-1,-,14,TGTGCCACCAGCGGAGGCGGGAGTTCCAATGAGCAGTTCTTC,CATSGGGSSNEQFF
TRBD2,TRBV4-2,TRBJ2-7,-,13,TGTGCCAGCAGCCAAGAGGGAGGGAACGAGCAGTACTTC,CASSQEGGNEQYF
-,TRBV3-1/TRBV3-2,TRBJ2-7,few,15,TGTGCCAGCAGCCAACTCTTGCAGGCGACCTACGAGCAGTACTTC,CASSQLLQATYEQYF
TRBD2,TRBV24-1,TRBJ2-3,-,16,TGTGCCACCAGTGATTCTGGGGTAGCGGGGGGAGATACGCAGTATTTT,CATSDSGVAGGDTQYF
TRBD1,TRBV3-1/TRBV3-2,TRBJ1-1,-,17,TGTGCCAGCAGCCAAGGGACCAGACAGGGGACGAACACTGAAGCTTTCTTT,CASSQGTRQGTNTEAFF
-,TRBV11-2,TRBJ1-2,-,13,TGTGCCAGCAGCTTAGTCAGGGCGCATGGCTACACCTTC,CASSLVRAHGYTF
-,TRBV5-1,TRBJ1-2,-,14,TGCGCCAGCAGCTTGAGCCCTACAGACTATGGCTACACCTTC,CASSLSPTDYGYTF
TRBD1,TRBV5-1,TRBJ2-1,-,16,TGCGCCAGCAGCGTCAGACAGGGCTCGGGGCAAAATGAGCAGTTCTTC,CASSVRQGSGQNEQFF
-,TRBV11-3,TRBJ1-1,-,13,TGTGCCAGCAGCTTAAATTCTCAGGGGACAGCTTTCTTT,CASSLNSQGTAFF
-,TRBV28,TRBJ1-1,-,14,TGTGCCAGCAGTCCTTACGACGGAGGCACTGAAGCTTTCTTT,CASSPYDGGTEAFF
TRBD1,TRBV20-1,TRBJ1-3,-,15,TGCAGTGCCAGTCCAGGGGGCCTCTCTGGAAACACCATATATTTT,CSASPGGLSGNTIYF
-,TRBV24-1,TRBJ1-5,few,14,TGTGCCACCAGTGGGAGGGGACTTTACCAGCCCCAGCATTTT,CATSGRGLYQPQHF
-,TRBV12-5,TRBJ1-2,-,16,TGTGCTAGTGGTTTGTCCTCGGACAGCTTTAACTATGGCTACACCTTC,CASGLSSDSFNYGYTF
-,TRBV2,TRBJ2-5,-,12,TGTGCCAGCAGATACAGCCAAGAGACCCAGTACTTC,CASRYSQETQYF
TRBD1,TRBV10-3,TRBJ2-7,-,15,TGTGCCATCAGTGCGCGTGGGGACAGGGCTTTCGAGCAGTACTTC,CAISARGDRAFEQYF
-,TRBV21-1,TRBJ2-5,-,16,TGTGCCAGCAGCAAGGTAGTCCGCTGGACAGGAGAGACCCAGTACTTC,CASSKVVRWTGETQYF
-,TRBV3-1/TRBV3-2,TRBJ1-2,-,14,TGTGCCAGCAGCTACGGGGGGGCGAGGTATGGCTACACCTTC,CASSYGGARYGYTF
-,TRBV2,TRBJ2-5,once,15,TGTGCCAGCAGTGTAGGCGCCGGGGGTCGTGAGACCCAGTACTTC,CASSVGAGGRETQYF
-,TRBV2,TRBJ1-1,-,14,TGTGCCAGCGCCAGGGGCAGGATGAACACTGAAGCTTTCTTT,CASARGRMNTEAFF
TRBD2,TRBV6-1,TRBJ2-7,-,15,TGTGCCAGCAGCTTGACTAGCGGGAGTTTCAGCGAGCAGTACTTC,CASSLTSGSFSEQYF